The rows below give T cell receptor beta chains drawn from one sample of a study of patients and donors after allogeneic stem cell transplantation. TCRdb fed the RT-PCR reads into MiXCR, producing one record per CDR3 protein. Of about 960,000 distinct CDR3 sequences in the sample, 18% were seen once. The sequenced sample was blood, either unsorted or a sorted T cell fraction (not recorded which). These receptors all come from a human donor who was either an allogeneic HSCT recipient or a stem cell or donor lymphocyte infusion donor (not recorded which). It is not recorded whose cells these are; they may come from a transplant donor. Each CDR3 is given with its conserved first and last residue. The D gene is left open where the match is weak. Where a row states a size, it is once, few, many or the class of an expanded clone; other rows omit it.

.,TRBV6-2/TRBV6-3,TRBJ2-1,.,CASSYREGGEQFF,TGTGCCAGCAGTTATAGGGAGGGGGGTGAGCAGTTCTTC
.,TRBV12-3/TRBV12-4,TRBJ1-5,.,CASSRLLSNQPQHF,TGTGCCAGCAGTAGACTCCTTAGCAATCAGCCCCAGCATTTT
many,TRBV5-1,TRBJ2-3,.,CASSLRDSTDTQYF,TGCGCCAGCAGCTTGAGGGATAGCACAGATACGCAGTATTTT
few,TRBV11-2,TRBJ1-3,TRBD1,CASSSLKRQGYTIYF,TGTGCCAGCAGCTCCCTAAAAAGACAGGGTTACACCATATATTTT
.,TRBV7-3,TRBJ2-1,TRBD2,CASSKSWRGGPSDNNEQFF,TGTGCCAGCAGCAAATCGTGGCGGGGGGGCCCGTCTGACAACAATGAGCAGTTCTTC
.,TRBV15,TRBJ2-5,.,CATSGTGTRETQYF,TGTGCCACCAGCGGTACCGGGACCCGAGAGACCCAGTACTTC
.,TRBV5-1,TRBJ2-7,.,CASSFRGDSFPYEQYF,TGCGCCAGCAGCTTCAGGGGGGACAGTTTCCCCTACGAGCAGTACTTC
.,TRBV6-1,TRBJ1-6,.,CASSRGTGRRNSPLHF,TGTGCCAGCAGTCGGGGAACGGGACGGAGAAATTCACCCCTCCACTTT
.,TRBV3-1,TRBJ2-3,TRBD2,CASSPRDPLAGVSDTQYF,TGTGCCAGCAGCCCCCGGGACCCACTAGCGGGAGTCTCAGATACGCAGTATTTT
.,TRBV5-6,TRBJ2-3,.,CASSLEEGNYATDTQYF,TGTGCCAGCAGCTTAGAAGAAGGGAATTACGCCACAGATACGCAGTATTTT
many,TRBV5-1,TRBJ2-1,TRBD2,CASSLATSGSHNEQFF,TGCGCCAGCAGCTTGGCTACTAGCGGGAGTCACAATGAGCAGTTCTTC
.,TRBV5-1,TRBJ2-3,.,CASSLGLGTGTDTQYF,TGCGCCAGCAGCTTGGGCCTAGGGACGGGCACAGATACGCAGTATTTT
.,TRBV13,TRBJ2-4,TRBD1,CASSADRVTKNIQYF,TGTGCCAGCAGCGCTGACAGGGTGACCAAAAACATTCAGTACTTC
few,TRBV25-1,TRBJ2-6,.,CASSEYRTSGANVLTF,TGTGCCAGCAGTGAATATCGGACCTCTGGGGCCAACGTCCTGACTTTC
once,TRBV20-1,TRBJ2-7,TRBD1,CSARPGTAYEQYF,TGCAGTGCTCGTCCCGGGACAGCCTACGAGCAGTACTTC
few,TRBV3-1,TRBJ2-7,TRBD2,CASSQNLGRTSGIYEQYF,TGTGCCAGCAGCCAGAACTTGGGCAGGACTAGCGGGATTTACGAGCAGTACTTC
.,TRBV2,TRBJ2-1,.,CASNRGHNEQFF,TGTGCCAGCAACCGGGGTCACAATGAGCAGTTCTTC
.,TRBV7-9,TRBJ2-1,TRBD2,CASSLWAGENYNEQFF,TGTGCCAGCAGCTTATGGGCGGGAGAGAACTACAATGAGCAGTTCTTC
few,TRBV7-9,TRBJ1-2,.,CASRTESWYGYTF,TGTGCCAGCAGGACGGAATCCTGGTACGGCTACACCTTC
.,TRBV6-1,TRBJ2-7,TRBD1,CASSEGQNYYEQYF,TGTGCCAGCAGTGAGGGACAGAATTACTACGAGCAGTACTTC
.,TRBV28,TRBJ1-1,TRBD1,CASSLWNRGTEAFF,TGTGCCAGCAGTTTATGGAACAGGGGGACTGAAGCTTTCTTT
.,TRBV12-3/TRBV12-4,TRBJ2-7,TRBD2,CASSLISGRFSYEQYF,TGTGCCAGCAGTTTAATTAGCGGGAGATTCTCCTACGAGCAGTACTTC
.,TRBV20-1,TRBJ1-1,.,CSAGRMNTEAFF,TGCAGTGCGGGACGGATGAACACTGAAGCTTTCTTT
.,TRBV5-1,TRBJ1-2,TRBD1,CASSLALRGQGYYGYTF,TGCGCCAGCAGCTTGGCTCTTCGGGGACAGGGATACTATGGCTACACCTTC
.,TRBV7-2,TRBJ1-4,TRBD1,CASSRDRVATNEKLFF,TGTGCCAGCAGTCGGGACAGGGTGGCAACTAATGAAAAACTGTTTTTT
many,TRBV12-3/TRBV12-4,TRBJ1-1,TRBD1,CASSSMGQGREAFF,TGTGCCAGCAGTTCCATGGGACAGGGCCGTGAAGCTTTCTTT
.,TRBV6-1,TRBJ1-5,TRBD1,CASSPMLTGVNNQPQHF,TGTGCCAGCAGTCCCATGCTGACAGGGGTGAACAATCAGCCCCAGCATTTT
few,TRBV5-1,TRBJ1-6,.,CASSSLPRPRGGGNSPLHF,TGCGCCAGCAGCTCTCTTCCCAGGCCCAGGGGAGGGGGTAATTCACCCCTCCACTTT
.,TRBV24-1,TRBJ2-2,.,CATTHTGELFF,TGTGCCACCACACACACCGGGGAGCTGTTTTTT
few,TRBV20-1,TRBJ2-7,.,CSAREAQGNRQYF,TGCAGTGCTAGAGAAGCACAGGGCAATAGGCAGTACTTC
many,TRBV27,TRBJ1-1,.,CASSQDTLNTEAFF,TGTGCCAGCAGTCAGGACACCCTGAACACTGAAGCTTTCTTT
few,TRBV5-4,TRBJ2-1,.,CASSPLILKSSYNEQFF,TGTGCCAGCAGTCCCCTTATCCTTAAGAGCTCCTACAATGAGCAGTTCTTC
.,TRBV5-1,TRBJ1-6,TRBD1,CASSTGGWDSPLHF,TGCGCCAGCAGCACAGGGGGATGGGATTCACCCCTCCACTTT
.,TRBV5-1,TRBJ2-1,TRBD2,CASSGTSGRGGNEQFF,TGCGCCAGCAGCGGCACTAGCGGGAGAGGCGGTAATGAGCAGTTCTTC
many,TRBV2,TRBJ1-1,.,CASVRKEKGNTEAFF,TGTGCCAGCGTCAGGAAAGAGAAAGGGAACACTGAAGCTTTCTTT
many,TRBV12-3/TRBV12-4,TRBJ1-6,.,CASRTDGSSYNSPLHF,TGTGCCAGCAGGACGGACGGAAGCTCCTATAATTCACCCCTCCACTTT
few,TRBV6-1,TRBJ2-7,.,CASSEVQGPYEQYF,TGTGCCAGCAGTGAAGTTCAAGGTCCCTACGAGCAGTACTTC
.,TRBV20-1,TRBJ1-1,.,CSARDLGLQNTEAFF,TGCAGTGCTAGAGATCTGGGGTTACAGAACACTGAAGCTTTCTTT
.,TRBV7-9,TRBJ2-2,TRBD2,CASSGLVSGELFF,TGTGCCAGCAGCGGACTAGTCTCCGGGGAGCTGTTTTTT